One and the same sample provided the 27 T cell receptor beta chains below, sequenced in a study of long-term antiretroviral therapy in people with HIV. Samples were assayed with immunoSEQ v3.0 at survey level. The protocol was immunoSEQ multiplex PCR, while the TCRdb copy is restricted to in-frame clones and leaves out a portion. The table has around 28,000 clones, 85% seen once; the top ten hold approximately 10%. The material was unsorted PBMCs, obtained 2.3 years after starting antiretroviral therapy. These TCRs come from a man aged 35-49 years with HIV.

The rearrangement links TRBV10-2 to TRBJ1-2; 8 bases map to TRBD1. The CDR3 runs 14 residues. The germline V gene encodes CDR1 WSHSY and CDR2 SAAADI. The V segment lost 0 bases and the J segment 8 bases; nucleotides outside the gene matches: 5. This CDR3 is CASSESTTGEGYTF. The CDR3, as DNA: TGCGCCAGCAGTGAGTCGACGACAGGGGAAGGCTACACCTTC.

The chain has TRBV27 and TRBJ1-2; TRBD1 matches 10 bases. With V trimmed by 5 bases and J by 2 bases, 5 bases remained unmatched. CDR3 size: 15 residues. Per the germline V gene, CDR1 is MNHEY and CDR2 is SMNVEV (reference sequence). CDR3 amino acids: CASSLVTGGNYGYTF. The DNA for the CDR3 is TGTGCCAGCAGTCTAGTGACAGGGGGCAACTATGGCTACACCTTC.

Concerning this clone: A read error may produce the germline difference seen at one junction end. This sequence joins TRBV7-7 and TRBJ2-7; unclear D gene. CDR1 and CDR2 (germline): SSHAT, FNYEAQ (reference sequence). This CDR3 contains 13 residues. CDR3 residues: CASSLDPSYEQYF. CDR3 bases: TGTGCTAGCAGCTTAGATCCGTCCTACGAGCAGTACTTC.

The gene calls are TRBV5-5 and TRBJ2-7; D possibly uses TRBD1 or TRBD2 (6 bases each). This CDR3 has 13 residues. Trimming shortened V by 0 bases and J by 6 bases, and 10 bases separated the two germline ends. Germline values: CDR1 SGHKS, CDR2 YYEKEE (reference sequence). The CDR3 nucleotides read TGTGCCAGCAGCTTGGGACTAGGGGGCGAGCAGTACTTC. Translated, it gives CASSLGLGGEQYF.

This clone was seen a single time. This chain uses TRBV6-1 with TRBJ2-7; D gene uncertain. CDR1 and CDR2 (germline): MNHNS, SASEGT. V was clipped by 1 base and J by 2 bases, with 12 bases between them. The CDR3 spans 15 residues. The CDR3 spells CASSEGASRPYEQYF. The CDR3 coding sequence is TGTGCCAGCAGTGAAGGGGCGAGTCGCCCCTACGAGCAGTACTTC.

The gene calls are TRBV6-1 and TRBJ2-7; 9 bases line up with TRBD1. This CDR3 comprises 14 residues. The germline V gene has CDR1 MNHNS and CDR2 SASEGT. V shed 5 bases, J shed 2 bases, and the junction held 4 bases outside the gene matches. CDR3 DNA sequence: TGTGCCAGCAGTCGGGACAGGGTCACCTACGAGCAGTACTTC. Translated, it gives CASSRDRVTYEQYF.

This chain joins TRBV7-2 and TRBJ2-7; no firm D call. The CDR3 loop spans 12 amino acids. The germline CDR1 and CDR2 sequences are SGHTA and FQGNSA. The ends were cut back, 1 base at V and 6 bases at J, with 7 bases in the middle. The CDR3: CASSLGLLEQYF. In DNA, the CDR3 is TGTGCCAGCAGCTTAGGACTCCTCGAGCAGTACTTC.

The V call is TRBV11-2, the J call TRBJ1-3; maybe TRBD1 (5 bases). V was clipped by 5 bases and J by 4 bases, with 15 bases between them. Germline CDR1 reads SGHAT; CDR2 reads FQNNGV. The CDR3 extends over 15 amino acids. The CDR3 DNA is TGTGCCAGCAGCCGAGCCCGGGGCGCGGGAAACACCATATATTTT. The encoded protein is CASSRARGAGNTIYF.

The chain has TRBV11-2 and TRBJ2-5; maybe TRBD2 (5 bases). The V gene's germline CDR1 is SGHAT and CDR2 FQNNGV. Trimming shortened V by 5 bases and J by 4 bases, and 17 bases separated the two germline ends. The CDR3 length is 15 residues. The CDR3 spells CASSPRAYFLETQYF. The CDR3 nucleotides are TGTGCCAGCAGCCCGCGGGCCTATTTCCTAGAGACCCAGTACTTC.

By its share, this clone is medium-sized. The V gene is TRBV11-1, the J gene TRBJ2-7; D is undetermined. The V end was cut by 1 base, the J end by 2 bases, with 6 bases between. The CDR3 runs to 13 residues. Germline V gene lookup returns CDR1 SGHAT and CDR2 FQDESV (reference sequence). CDR3 loop: CASSLVQTYEQYF. The CDR3 DNA sequence: TGTGCCAGCAGCTTAGTCCAGACCTACGAGCAGTACTTC.

This clone was seen a single time. The chain recombines TRBV27 with TRBJ2-2, with a weak D call TRBD1 (5 bases). In germline, CDR1 is MNHEY, CDR2 SMNVEV (reference sequence). This CDR3 is 16 amino acids long. The V end was cut by 3 bases, the J end by 6 bases, with 17 bases between. CDR3 residues: CASSFLSAGSPGELFF. Here the CDR3 DNA reads TGTGCCAGCAGTTTTCTCTCCGCAGGGTCCCCCGGGGAGCTGTTTTTT.

This chain links TRBV18 with TRBJ1-2; D may be TRBD1 (6 bases). The germline CDR1 and CDR2 sequences are KGHSH and LQKENI. The CDR3 runs to 15 residues. The V end lost 0 bases, the J end lost 0 bases, and 8 bases lay between the germline ends. The CDR3 bases are TGTGCCAGCTCACCACCGGGGGGGCCTAACTATGGCTACACCTTC. Translated, it gives CASSPPGGPNYGYTF. Complete variable domain (other parts from reference TRBV18 and TRBJ1-2): NAGVMQNPRHLVRRRGQEARLRCSPMKGHSHVYWYRQLPEEGLKFMVYLQKENIIDESGMPKERFSAEFPKEGPSILRIQQVVRGDSAAYFCASSPPGGPNYGYTFGSGTRLTVV.

This clone was picked up one time. The chain combines TRBV7-9 with TRBJ1-4, with a tentative D call TRBD1 (5 bases). This CDR3 comprises 15 residues. CDR1 is SEHNR and CDR2 is FQNEAQ in the germline V gene (reference sequence). V was pared by 3 bases and J by 6 bases, with 14 bases between. The CDR3, as DNA: TGTGCCAGCAGCTTCGACGGGACGGGCGATGAAAAACTGTTTTTT. Translating gives CASSFDGTGDEKLFF.

This clone came up once. This chain links TRBV2 with TRBJ2-5; possible D gene TRBD1, 6 bases. The tail of the sequence fits TRBJ2-7 better, so the J call may be wrong. Germline V lookup: CDR1 SNHLY, CDR2 FYNNEI. The CDR3 sequence is 17 residues long. The CDR3 DNA reads as TGTGCCAGCAGTGAAGCGCTTCCGGGAACAGGGCTCTACGAGCAGTACTTC. Translated: CASSEALPGTGLYEQYF.

This clone was seen more than once but under ten times. V and J are TRBV7-9 and TRBJ1-2, with D possibly TRBD1 on 5 matching bases. V lost 5 bases and J lost 3, with 13 bases in between. From germline, CDR1 is SEHNR and CDR2 FQNEAQ (reference sequence). This CDR3 has 14 residues. DNA for the CDR3: TGTGCCAGCAGCGCCTGGGGGGTGGACTATGGCTACACCTTC. This gives the protein CASSAWGVDYGYTF.

The chain employs TRBV4-1 and TRBJ1-2, with 7 nucleotides matching TRBD1. Per germline, CDR1 MGHRA and CDR2 YSYEKL. This CDR3 is 15 amino acids long. V lost 6 bases and J lost 4; bases outside the gene matches: 11. CDR3: CASSENRGVGYGYTF. The CDR3 DNA follows: TGCGCCAGCAGTGAAAACAGGGGTGTCGGCTATGGCTACACCTTC.

The chain combines TRBV29-1 with TRBJ2-1; TRBD2 matches 9 bases. The CDR3 covers 12 residues. Germline CDR1 SQVTM, CDR2 ANQGSEA. V gave up 7 bases and J gave up 7 bases; unmatched junction bases: 5. For the CDR3, the DNA is TGCAGCGCCGCGGGGGGGCCGAATGAGCAGTTCTTC. This sequence encodes CSAAGGPNEQFF.

This sequence joins TRBV4-2 and TRBJ2-1; 8 bases are a match to TRBD2. There are 17 residues in the CDR3. The V and J ends lost 0 bases and 6 bases, in that order; junction bases with no gene match: 10. Germline CDR1 reads LGHNA; CDR2 reads YNFKEQ. CDR3 residues: CASSQEVGLAGANEQFF. The CDR3 DNA reads as TGTGCCAGCAGCCAAGAGGTCGGGCTAGCGGGTGCCAATGAGCAGTTCTTC.

The rearrangement joins TRBV2 to TRBJ2-3; weak D call: TRBD1 (6 bases). This CDR3 has 17 amino acids. The germline V gene encodes CDR1 SNHLY and CDR2 FYNNEI. With 5 bases removed from V and 4 bases from J, the gap between germline ends came to 22 bases. CDR3 sequence: CASSYSGLGAGSDTQYF. The CDR3 DNA reads as TGTGCCAGCAGTTATTCTGGCTTGGGGGCAGGTTCAGATACGCAGTATTTT.

The gene calls are TRBV2 and TRBJ2-7; D possibly corresponds to TRBD2 (6 bases). The CDR3 has 12 amino acids. The germline V gene has CDR1 SNHLY and CDR2 FYNNEI. Trimming took off 2 bases at V and 6 bases at J, with 8 bases between the two ends. The CDR3 is CASSEWRAEQYF. CDR3 nucleotide sequence: TGTGCCAGCAGTGAATGGAGGGCCGAGCAGTACTTC.

The chain combines TRBV27 with TRBJ2-7; D remains ambiguous. The germline V gene encodes CDR1 MNHEY and CDR2 SMNVEV (reference sequence). With 5 bases removed from V and 2 bases from J, the gap between germline ends came to 10 bases. The CDR3 has 13 residues. The CDR3 sequence: CASSDGQTYEQYF. For the CDR3, the DNA is TGTGCCAGCAGTGATGGCCAAACCTACGAGCAGTACTTC.

The rearrangement joins TRBV9 to TRBJ1-4; D gene ambiguous. V gave up 3 bases and J gave up 7 bases, with 4 bases separating them. This CDR3 has 11 residues. The germline gives CDR1 SGDLS, CDR2 YYNGEE. CDR3 DNA: TGTGCCAGCAGCGCGGGTGAAAAACTGTTTTTT. Protein product: CASSAGEKLFF. The entire variable domain, with the rest obtained from reference TRBV9 and TRBJ1-4, is as follows: DSGVTQTPKHLITATGQRVTLRCSPRSGDLSVYWYQQSLDQGLQFLIQYYNGEERAKGNILERFSAQQFPDLHSELNLSSLELGDSALYFCASSAGEKLFFGSGTQLSVL.

J is TRBJ2-7 and V is TRBV18, with 10 bases identical to TRBD2. The V segment lost 3 bases and the J segment 6 bases; nucleotides outside the gene matches: 8. Germline values: CDR1 KGHSH, CDR2 LQKENI. This CDR3 is 15 amino acids long. The CDR3 sequence: CASSPPAGGPLEQYF. The CDR3, as DNA: TGTGCCAGCTCACCCCCAGCGGGAGGGCCCCTCGAGCAGTACTTC.

This sequence joins TRBV6-1 and TRBJ2-3, with TRBD2 matching 9 bases. This CDR3 has 18 amino acids. Looked up from germline, CDR1 is MNHNS and CDR2 is SASEGT. With 4 bases clipped from V and 0 bases from J, the junction kept 11 bases outside the gene matches. Here the CDR3 DNA reads TGTGCCAGCAGTGGGCGGCGGGGGGGTTCTATTAGCACAGATACGCAGTATTTT. This codes for CASSGRRGGSISTDTQYF.

This chain connects TRBV7-9 to TRBJ2-5; 11 nucleotides agree with TRBD2. CDR1 and CDR2 from the germline V gene are SEHNR and FQNEAQ (reference sequence). With V trimmed by 2 bases and J by 1 base, 3 bases remained unmatched. CDR3 length: 16 amino acids. In DNA form, the CDR3 reads TGTGCCAGCAGCTTATCGGGGACTAGCGGCCAAGAGACCCAGTACTTC. Protein product: CASSLSGTSGQETQYF.

This clone appeared a single time. This chain joins TRBV6-1 and TRBJ1-1; D gene ambiguous. This CDR3 is built from 15 residues. The ends were cut back, 0 bases at V and 0 bases at J, with 8 bases in the middle. Germline loops: CDR1 MNHNS, CDR2 SASEGT. CDR3: CASSEAGGLNTEAFF. DNA for the CDR3: TGTGCCAGCAGTGAAGCGGGCGGCCTGAACACTGAAGCTTTCTTT.

V usage is TRBV13 and J usage is TRBJ1-3; D not certain. V was trimmed by 1 base and J by 0 bases, leaving 7 bases between them. This CDR3 has 15 amino acids. Germline CDR1 PRHDT, CDR2 FYEKMQ (reference sequence). The CDR3 nucleotides read TGTGCCAGCAGCTTAGCCGGCAGCTCTGGAAACACCATATATTTT. Translated, it gives CASSLAGSSGNTIYF.